The TCR beta chain described here comes from a study of blood T cell repertoires in COVID-19. Study at large: Samples taken during acute and convalescent COVID-19 were collected in the United States, Italy and Spain. Nucleic acid was either cDNA or gDNA, and it came from T cells, B-cell-depleted T cells, or PBMCs.

Per the authors' pipeline: From reference gene primer amplification, estimates of nucleated cell counts were derived. Some clones are missing from TCRdb's copy, which holds only in-frame ones; the method was immunoSEQ multiplex PCR. The V and J calls and clone size were taken over from that table, and D and trimming were inferred from the DNA. The sample includes roughly 160,000 clones, approximately 91% of them seen just once. The CDR3 consists of 12 residues. Trimming cost V 6 bases and J 7 bases, with 10 bases left between them. In Seattle, patients joined the study during active infection and were tracked longitudinally.

This sequence was found in a man aged 18 to 30 with COVID-19, enrolled during active disease. This chain links TRBV12-3 or TRBV12-4 with TRBJ2-1, with a tentative D call TRBD2 (5 bases). The specimen was peripheral blood. The CDR3: CASSGVWNEQFF. CDR3 bases: TGTGCCAGCAGCGGGGTTTGGAATGAGCAGTTCTTC.